The 17 T cell receptor beta chains listed next were all sequenced from one sample in a study of shared T cell receptors in the human thymus. Data came from immunoSEQ multiplex PCR; TCRdb stores just in-frame clones and leaves some out. The sample records about 710,000 clones, around 87% being singletons. This sample was also put to use in a study of human thymus T cells.

Sequenced: thymocytes. The receptors come from a boy under two years old with a congenital heart defect.

The chain is built from TRBV12-5 and TRBJ2-1, with 8 bases that match TRBD1. Germline values: CDR1 LGHNT, CDR2 FRNRAP. The trim removed 6 bases at V and 7 bases at J, leaving 2 bases unmatched. This CDR3 contains 12 residues. The CDR3 loop reads CASGGTGNEQFF. CDR3 nucleotide sequence: TGTGCTAGTGGCGGGACAGGAAATGAGCAGTTCTTC.

The rearrangement joins TRBV27 to TRBJ1-6, with D perhaps matching TRBD1 (5 bases). This CDR3 contains 15 residues. Germline CDR1 MNHEY, CDR2 SMNVEV (reference sequence). V lost 6 bases to trimming and J lost 6 bases, with 15 bases between them. CDR3 sequence (DNA): TGTGCCAGCAGCCATAATAAGGGGATTAATTCACCCCTCCACTTT. It codes for CASSHNKGINSPLHF.

This CDR3 is CSARAAYTF. The CDR3 nucleotides read TGCAGTGCTAGGGCGGCCTACACCTTC. The chain has TRBV20-1 and TRBJ1-2, with D hard to call. Per the germline V gene, CDR1 is DFQATT and CDR2 is SNEGSKA (reference sequence). The CDR3 runs to 9 residues. V gave up 3 bases and J gave up 10 bases, with 6 bases separating them.

The chain employs TRBV4-1 and TRBJ2-7, with D possibly matching TRBD2 (6 bases). The CDR3 spans 16 residues. Trimming removed 4 bases from V and 2 bases from J, with 18 bases in between. Germline lookup yields CDR1 MGHRA and CDR2 YSYEKL. CDR3 in amino acids: CASSPTGGTMAYEQYF. In DNA, the CDR3 is TGCGCCAGCAGCCCAACAGGCGGGACCATGGCCTACGAGCAGTACTTC.

This sequence joins TRBV27 and TRBJ2-2, with 7 positions matching TRBD2. The CDR3 extends over 18 amino acids. V was pared by 0 bases and J by 6 bases, with 13 bases of the junction left unmatched. The germline V gene has CDR1 MNHEY and CDR2 SMNVEV (reference sequence). The CDR3 is CASSLSGTKVWWAGELFF. In nucleotides, the CDR3 is TGTGCCAGCAGTTTATCGGGGACTAAGGTTTGGTGGGCCGGGGAGCTGTTTTTT.

About this clone: The junction shows a germline mismatch at one end, possibly a read error. This chain uses TRBV5-6 with TRBJ1-1; tentatively, D is TRBD1 (5 bases). The CDR3 consists of 15 residues. Germline assignment: CDR1 SGHDT and CDR2 YYEEEE. CDR3 in amino acids: CAGSLGVKARTEAFF. The CDR3, as DNA: TGTGCCGGCAGCTTGGGGGTAAAGGCGAGGACTGAAGCTTTCTTT.

The J gene is TRBJ1-1, the V gene TRBV7-6; 7 bases agree with TRBD1. V lost 5 bases to trimming and J lost 1 base; unmatched junction nucleotides: 4. The CDR3 is 14 residues long. Germline values: CDR1 SGHVS, CDR2 FNYEAQ. CDR3: CASSPTGWNTEAFF. For the CDR3, the DNA is TGTGCCAGCAGCCCGACAGGGTGGAACACTGAAGCTTTCTTT.

The V call is TRBV19, the J call TRBJ2-1, with D possibly matching TRBD1 (6 bases). The CDR3 is made up of 20 amino acids. Germline CDR1 and CDR2: LNHDA and SQIVND (reference sequence). Trimming removed 0 bases at V and 0 bases at J, with 21 bases between. The CDR3 region has the DNA TGTGCCAGTAGTATAGAGCGGCAGGGGACCGCTTTTATCTCCTACAATGAGCAGTTCTTC. This translates into CASSIERQGTAFISYNEQFF.

The gene calls are TRBV4-1 and TRBJ1-3, with D tentatively TRBD1 (6 bases). This CDR3 spans 19 amino acids. V lost 1 base and J lost 0, with 19 bases in between. Germline-derived CDR1 and CDR2 are MGHRA and YSYEKL. The CDR3 here is CASSQGGGSGRDSGNTIYF. CDR3 coding DNA: TGCGCCAGCAGCCAAGGAGGGGGTAGCGGGCGAGACTCTGGAAACACCATATATTTT.

This clone occurred a few times. Other nucleotide sequences in the sample specify the same CDR3. The chain couples TRBV4-3 to TRBJ1-6; D call uncertain. The CDR3 loop spans 13 amino acids. The germline V gene encodes CDR1 LGHNA and CDR2 YSLEER. V lost 1 base to trimming and J lost 10 bases, with 8 bases between them. The CDR3 sequence: CASSQGPGSPLHF. The CDR3, as DNA: TGCGCCAGCAGCCAAGGCCCAGGCTCACCCCTCCACTTT.

This clone showed up just once. The chain couples TRBV5-6 to TRBJ2-4; 7 nucleotides agree with TRBD1. Germline lookup yields CDR1 SGHDT and CDR2 YYEEEE. This CDR3 spans 19 amino acids. J gave up 0 bases and V 0 bases, and 12 bases lay outside the gene matches. The CDR3 spells CASSLGPRDRELAKNIQYF. Written as DNA, the CDR3 is TGTGCCAGCAGCTTGGGACCTCGTGACAGGGAACTAGCCAAAAACATTCAGTACTTC.

The gene calls are TRBV25-1 and TRBJ2-6; D is unclear. Germline loops: CDR1 MGHDK, CDR2 SYGVNS. This CDR3 has 15 amino acids. V lost 3 bases to trimming and J lost 0 bases, with 6 bases between them. This CDR3 reads CASSDSVSGANVLTF. The CDR3 DNA reads TGTGCCAGCAGTGACTCGGTCTCTGGGGCCAACGTCCTGACTTTC.

The V and J genes are TRBV19 and TRBJ2-3; 14 nucleotides line up with TRBD2. This CDR3 has 17 residues. The V segment lost 3 bases and the J segment 5 bases; nucleotides outside the gene matches: 7. The V gene's germline CDR1 is LNHDA and CDR2 SQIVND (reference sequence). The CDR3 is CASSIPTSGRAIDTQYF. CDR3 coding DNA: TGTGCCAGTAGTATCCCGACTAGCGGGAGGGCCATAGATACGCAGTATTTT.

This chain connects TRBV12-5 to TRBJ2-5, with D possibly matching TRBD2 (6 bases). The DNA end is a closer match to TRBJ2-7, so the J assignment may be wrong. The CDR3 consists of 16 residues. Germline V gives CDR1 LGHNT, CDR2 FRNRAP. This chain's CDR3 is CASGWGGRRGNYEQYF. CDR3 DNA: TGTGCTAGTGGTTGGGGAGGTAGAAGGGGAAACTACGAGCAGTACTTC.

The V call is TRBV19, the J call TRBJ1-1, with 7 bases identical to TRBD1. CDR1 and CDR2 (germline): LNHDA, SQIVND (reference sequence). The CDR3 is made up of 17 amino acids. Unmatched junction bases numbered 13, after V lost 1 base and J lost 5 bases. CDR3 amino acids: CASSIGTGAGSVTEAFF. The CDR3 region has the DNA TGTGCCAGTAGTATAGGAACAGGGGCGGGTTCGGTGACTGAAGCTTTCTTT.

This clone has a single count. The chain has TRBV27 and TRBJ2-7; TRBD1 agrees at 10 bases. The CDR3 runs 15 residues. Trimming cost V 5 bases and J 3 bases; bases outside gene matches: 7. Germline CDR1 MNHEY, CDR2 SMNVEV (reference sequence). Here the CDR3 reads CASSRQGAAFYEQYF. The CDR3 nucleotides are TGTGCCAGCAGTAGACAGGGGGCGGCATTCTACGAGCAGTACTTC.

This clone was counted between two and nine times. V and J are TRBV7-9 and TRBJ2-1, with 9 bases lining up with TRBD1. The J segment lost 5 bases and the V segment lost 0 bases, leaving 8 bases of the junction unmatched. The CDR3 runs 17 residues. CDR1 and CDR2 (germline): SEHNR, FQNEAQ (reference sequence). The CDR3 coding sequence is TGTGCCAGCAGCTTAGCGGGAATTAGGACAGGGGACAATGAGCAGTTCTTC. It encodes CASSLAGIRTGDNEQFF.